The clone carrying this T cell receptor (beta chain) was detected only a few times. Antigen specificity is unknown. This entry comes from a study of T cells after yellow fever vaccination. Regarding the study as a whole: Some clonotypes were seen in both the CD4 and the CD8 compartments. These made up a small share and likely arose from convergent recombination. Within FACS-sorted repertoires, abundant clonotypes contaminating from the bulk population could be present. Post-booster repertoires again held most primary-vaccination clones (roughly 95% CD4, 85% to 90% CD8).

This CDR3 is 17 amino acids long. Germline CDR1 reads ENHRY; CDR2 reads SYGVKD. V dropped 0 bases and J dropped 2 bases, with 14 bases sitting between them. In making TCR cDNA, 5'RACE template switching added a universal primer site and UMIs to it. Using its own MiXCR run on the 5' RACE reads, TCRdb lists one record per CDR3 protein. The profile shows 180,000 or so distinct CDR3 sequences, approximately 10% of them singletons. This clonotype was sampled from a man aged 18 to 29 who received the YFV17D yellow fever vaccine. J is TRBJ1-5 and V is TRBV10-3; no definite D call. Sample: CD8+ T cells sorted from PBMCs, taken 15 days after the yellow fever booster vaccination. The CDR3 here is CAISESMGVDGNQPQHF. DNA for the CDR3: TGTGCCATCAGTGAGTCGATGGGAGTGGATGGCAATCAGCCCCAGCATTTT.